This T cell receptor (beta chain) came from a study of T cells in tuberculosis (dated by TCRdb to the late 2010s). Background for the entire study: In the study, CD1B tetramers and high-throughput TCR immunosequencing were combined to characterize T cells specific for the mycobacterial lipid antigen glucose monomycolate (GMM). In a South African clinical cohort, IGRA-negative adolescents, IGRA-positive adolescents with latent tuberculosis and adults with active tuberculosis were compared, with 9 to 10 people in each group. General study outcomes and caveats: Smaller NN-distances were partly driven by shorter CDR3-alpha lengths in active tuberculosis patients, and statistical significance was not reached for the TCR-beta difference. Which clinical samples got chosen depended on the availability of cryopreserved specimens, and the active tuberculosis cases were adults, whereas the controls were adolescents. With the diverse GMM-specific repertoire as input, a classifier achieved under 90% accuracy (AUROC about 0.93), whereas GEM motif frequencies as input gave under 75% accuracy. Compared with IGRA-negative controls, TCR-alpha repertoires from active tuberculosis had smaller mean NN-distances to GMM-specific TCRs, which suggests clonal expansion of these TCRs.

V is trimmed back by 2 bases and J by 5 bases, and the junction contains 2 bases that no gene match accounts for. Its CDR3 holds 16 amino acids, cysteine through phenylalanine. The kept DNA is CDR3 alone, 48 bases in frame from the first base. Based on the germline V gene, the CDR1 and CDR2 sequences are MRHNA and SNTAGT. The immunoSEQ multiplex PCR assay was used to generate TCR libraries, with TCR-beta and/or TCR-alpha/delta assays applied to each sample. The amplified TCR libraries were sequenced on the Illumina high-throughput platform. Per the authors' processing: Clustering and dimensionality reduction relied on pairwise TCRdist distances among GMM-specific receptors from T cells that were either sorted ex vivo or expanded in vitro. Each clinical repertoire was assigned a mean NN-distance score, defined as the average TCRdist to the nearest 10% of tetramer-positive reference sequences. GEM TCR motif frequency was calculated as the fraction of unique TCRs that matched known GEM sequences by V/J usage and CDR3 length. Linear discriminant analysis with leave-one-out cross-validation, implemented in scikit-learn, was used to classify active tuberculosis. Sourced from immuneACCESS, this table was stored by TCRdb with only in-frame sequences that have V and J called. A share of the clones is absent; for the studies checked, an unresolved V gene accounts for under half, and the remainder has no known explanation. D and trimming come from the DNA, and the V and J calls and clone size come from that table. Recorded for this sample are 20,000 to 25,000 clones; over 75% of them occurred a single time. In total, the top ten clones hold about 15% of the sample.

At study entry, a tuberculin skin test and the QuantiFERON-TB GOLD In-Tube IGRA were used to screen adolescents for latent tuberculosis infection. Immunosequencing was performed on unsorted cryopreserved PBMC, with around 100,000 T cells per clinical donor covered on average. Eleven high schools in the Worcester region of the Western Cape, South Africa, served as enrollment sites for adolescents aged 12 to 18 years. Roughly 10 adolescents infected with M. tuberculosis and around ten uninfected adolescents were chosen and matched for age and sex. PBMC from adolescents were isolated by density centrifugation from freshly drawn heparinized blood and were then cryopreserved. Concerning this clone: Its antigen is unknown. Nothing much larger sits one base from this clone, and base qualities are not available.

Source material: PBMCs. The receptor was isolated from a donor aged 10 to 29 with latent tuberculosis or without tuberculosis infection. Rearrangement joined TRBV6-4 to TRBJ2-5; TRBD2 fits 16 bases in the junction. The DNA reads TGTGCCAGCAGTGACGGGACTAGCGGGGGGGCCGAGACCCAGTACTTC. It is translated as CASSDGTSGGAETQYF.